This T cell receptor beta chain is drawn from a study of blood T cell repertoires in COVID-19. Study in general: From the United States, Italy and Spain came samples of acute and convalescent COVID-19.

CDR3 size: 18 residues. Germline lookup yields CDR1 SGHVS and CDR2 FQNEAQ. Trimming shortened V by 0 bases and J by 0 bases, and 14 bases separated the two germline ends. The Seattle patients, enrolled during active infection, were followed longitudinally. Authors' analysis steps: The assay estimated nucleated cells by amplifying reference gene primers. Assay: immunoSEQ multiplex PCR; the TCRdb copy retains only in-frame clones and omits some. Clone size and V and J calls were adopted from that table, with D and trimming inferred from the DNA. The table lists 80,000 to 90,000 clones, approximately 85% of them singletons, with around 3.3% in the top ten.

The chain carries TRBV7-8 and TRBJ1-4, with a tentative D call TRBD1 (5 bases). This clonotype was sampled from a woman at least 80 years old with COVID-19, enrolled during active disease. Sequencing input: peripheral blood. Written as DNA, the CDR3 is TGTGCCAGCAGCTTAGCGAACAGGTTAACTGCAACTAATGAAAAACTGTTTTTT. Translation: CASSLANRLTATNEKLFF.